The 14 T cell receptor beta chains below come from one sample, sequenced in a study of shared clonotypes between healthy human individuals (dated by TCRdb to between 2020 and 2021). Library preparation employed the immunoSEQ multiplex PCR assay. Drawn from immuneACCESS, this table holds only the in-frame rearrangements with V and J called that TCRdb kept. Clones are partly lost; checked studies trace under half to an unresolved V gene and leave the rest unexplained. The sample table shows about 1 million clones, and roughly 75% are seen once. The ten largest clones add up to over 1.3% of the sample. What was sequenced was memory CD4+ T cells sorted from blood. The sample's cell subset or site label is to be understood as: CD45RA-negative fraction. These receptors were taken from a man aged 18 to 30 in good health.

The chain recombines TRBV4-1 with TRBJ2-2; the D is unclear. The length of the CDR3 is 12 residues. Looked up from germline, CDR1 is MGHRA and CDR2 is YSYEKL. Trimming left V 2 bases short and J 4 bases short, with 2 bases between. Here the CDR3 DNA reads TGCGCCAGCAGCCAAACCACCGGGGAGCTGTTTTTT. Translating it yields CASSQTTGELFF.

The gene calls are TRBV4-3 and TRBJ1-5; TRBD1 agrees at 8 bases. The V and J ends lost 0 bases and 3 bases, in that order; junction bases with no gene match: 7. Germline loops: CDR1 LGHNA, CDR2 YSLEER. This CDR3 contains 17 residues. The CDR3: CASSQDRGQVINQPQHF. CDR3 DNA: TGCGCCAGCAGCCAAGATAGGGGACAGGTGATCAATCAGCCCCAGCATTTT.

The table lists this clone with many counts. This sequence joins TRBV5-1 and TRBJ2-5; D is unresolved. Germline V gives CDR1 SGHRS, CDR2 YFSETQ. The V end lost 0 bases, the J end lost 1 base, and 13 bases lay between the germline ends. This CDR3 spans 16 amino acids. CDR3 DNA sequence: TGCGCCAGCAGCTTGGCCGGCGACGCCTCCCAAGAGACCCAGTACTTC. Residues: CASSLAGDASQETQYF.

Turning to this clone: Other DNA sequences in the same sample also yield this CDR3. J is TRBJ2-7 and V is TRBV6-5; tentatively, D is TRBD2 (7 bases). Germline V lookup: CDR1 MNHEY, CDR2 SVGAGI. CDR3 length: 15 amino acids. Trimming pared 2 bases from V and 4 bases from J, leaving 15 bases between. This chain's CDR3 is CASSYPGGGAYEQYF. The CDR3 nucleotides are TGTGCCAGCAGTTACCCTGGGGGGGGCGCATACGAGCAGTACTTC.

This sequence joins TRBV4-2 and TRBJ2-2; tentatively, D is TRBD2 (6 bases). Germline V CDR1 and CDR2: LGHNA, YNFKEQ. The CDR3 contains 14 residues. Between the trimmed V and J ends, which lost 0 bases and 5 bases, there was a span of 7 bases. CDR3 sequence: CASSQDAGTGELFF. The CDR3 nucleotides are TGTGCCAGCAGCCAAGATGCGGGGACCGGGGAGCTGTTTTTT.

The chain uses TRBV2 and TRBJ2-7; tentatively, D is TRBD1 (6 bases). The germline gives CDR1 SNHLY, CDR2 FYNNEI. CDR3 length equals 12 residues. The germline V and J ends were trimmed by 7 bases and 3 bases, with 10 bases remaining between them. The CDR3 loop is CASTQGSYEQYF. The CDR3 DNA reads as TGTGCCAGCACCCAGGGGAGCTACGAGCAGTACTTC.

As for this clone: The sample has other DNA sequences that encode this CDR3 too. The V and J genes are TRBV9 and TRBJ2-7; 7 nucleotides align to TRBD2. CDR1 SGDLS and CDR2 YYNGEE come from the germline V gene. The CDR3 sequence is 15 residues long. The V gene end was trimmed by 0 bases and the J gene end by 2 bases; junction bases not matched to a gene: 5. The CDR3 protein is CASSVGQGGAYEQYF. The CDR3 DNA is TGTGCCAGCAGCGTAGGTCAGGGAGGGGCCTACGAGCAGTACTTC.

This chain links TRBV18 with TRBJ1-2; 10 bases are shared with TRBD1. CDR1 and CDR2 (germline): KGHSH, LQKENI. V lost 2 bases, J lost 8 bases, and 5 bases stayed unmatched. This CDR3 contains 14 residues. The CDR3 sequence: CASSPGTGVRGYTF. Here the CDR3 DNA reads TGTGCCAGCTCACCAGGGACAGGGGTGAGGGGCTACACCTTC.

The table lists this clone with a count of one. This chain's CDR3 is CASSIRMEKENYGYTF. The CDR3, as DNA: TGTGCCAGTAGTATAAGGATGGAGAAGGAAAACTATGGCTACACCTTC. The chain has TRBV19 and TRBJ1-2; no reliable D call. CDR1 and CDR2 (germline): LNHDA, SQIVND (reference sequence). The V and J ends lost 2 bases and 2 bases respectively, with 15 bases between them. The CDR3 consists of 16 residues. Full variable domain (outside the CDR3, taken from reference TRBV19 and TRBJ1-2): DGGITQSPKYLFRKEGQNVTLSCEQNLNHDAMYWYRQDPGQGLRLIYYSQIVNDFQKGDIAEGYSVSREKKESFPLTVTSAQKNPTAFYLCASSIRMEKENYGYTFGSGTRLTVV.

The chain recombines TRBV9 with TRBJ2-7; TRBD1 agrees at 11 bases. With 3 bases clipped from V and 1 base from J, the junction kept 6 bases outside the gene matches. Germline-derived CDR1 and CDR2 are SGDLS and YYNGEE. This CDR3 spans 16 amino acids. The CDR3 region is CASSAGQGALSYEQYF. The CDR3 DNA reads TGTGCCAGCAGCGCAGGACAGGGGGCGCTTTCCTACGAGCAGTACTTC.

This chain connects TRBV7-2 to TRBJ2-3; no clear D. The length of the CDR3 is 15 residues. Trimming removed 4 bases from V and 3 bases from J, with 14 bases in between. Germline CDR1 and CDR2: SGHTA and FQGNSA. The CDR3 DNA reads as TGTGCCAGCAGCTCTAATGGGTCCCCTACAGATACGCAGTATTTT. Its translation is CASSSNGSPTDTQYF.

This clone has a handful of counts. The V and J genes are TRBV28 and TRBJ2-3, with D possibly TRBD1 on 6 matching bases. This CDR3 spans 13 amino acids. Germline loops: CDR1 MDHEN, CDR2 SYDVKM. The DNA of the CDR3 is TGTGGTGCCTGGGACATCAACACAGATACGCAGTATTTT. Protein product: CGAWDINTDTQYF.

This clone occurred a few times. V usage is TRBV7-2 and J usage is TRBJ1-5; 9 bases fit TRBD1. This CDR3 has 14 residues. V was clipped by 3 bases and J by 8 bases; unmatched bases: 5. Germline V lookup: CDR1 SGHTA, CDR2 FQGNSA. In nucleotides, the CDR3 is TGTGCCAGCAGCTTGACAGGGGGTAGGGAGCCCCAGCATTTT. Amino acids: CASSLTGGREPQHF.

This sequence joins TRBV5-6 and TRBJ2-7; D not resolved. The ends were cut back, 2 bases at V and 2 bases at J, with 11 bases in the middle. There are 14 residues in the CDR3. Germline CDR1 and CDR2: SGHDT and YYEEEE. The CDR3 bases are TGTGCCAGCAGCTTCCTGCAGGATCCCTACGAGCAGTACTTC. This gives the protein CASSFLQDPYEQYF.